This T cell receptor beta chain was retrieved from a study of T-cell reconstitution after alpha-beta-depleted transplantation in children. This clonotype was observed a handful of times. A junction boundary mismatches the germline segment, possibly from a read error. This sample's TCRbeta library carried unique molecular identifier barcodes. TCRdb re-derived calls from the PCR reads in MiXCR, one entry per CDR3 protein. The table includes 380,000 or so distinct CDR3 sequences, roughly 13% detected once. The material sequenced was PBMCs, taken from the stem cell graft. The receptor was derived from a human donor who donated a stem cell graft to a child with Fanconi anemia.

The DNA for the CDR3 is TGTGCCAGCAGCGGTTTACAGGGTTCCGCTGGCCACACCTTC. It yields the protein CASSGLQGSAGHTF. This chain joins TRBV5-4 and TRBJ1-2, with D possibly TRBD1 on 6 matching bases. The CDR3 consists of 14 residues. CDR1 SGHNT and CDR2 YYREEE come from the germline V gene (reference sequence).